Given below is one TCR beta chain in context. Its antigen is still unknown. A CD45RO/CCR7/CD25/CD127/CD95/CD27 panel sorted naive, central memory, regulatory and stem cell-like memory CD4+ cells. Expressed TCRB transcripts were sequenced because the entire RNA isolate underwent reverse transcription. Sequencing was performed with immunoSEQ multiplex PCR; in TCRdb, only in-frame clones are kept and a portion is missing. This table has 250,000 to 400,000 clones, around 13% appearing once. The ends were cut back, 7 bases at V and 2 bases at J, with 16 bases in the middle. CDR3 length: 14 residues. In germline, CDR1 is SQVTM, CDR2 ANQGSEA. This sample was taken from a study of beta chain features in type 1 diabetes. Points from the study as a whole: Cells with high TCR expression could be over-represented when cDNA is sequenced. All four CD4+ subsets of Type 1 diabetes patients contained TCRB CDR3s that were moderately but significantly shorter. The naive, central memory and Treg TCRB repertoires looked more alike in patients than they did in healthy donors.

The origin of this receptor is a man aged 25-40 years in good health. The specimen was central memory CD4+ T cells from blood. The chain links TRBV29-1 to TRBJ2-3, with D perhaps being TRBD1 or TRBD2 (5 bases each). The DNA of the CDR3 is TGCAGCGGTGTCGGGGCTGGTCACACAGATACGCAGTATTTT. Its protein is CSGVGAGHTDTQYF.